These T cell receptor beta chains were read from a single sample in a study of circulating tumor DNA in untreated peripheral T-cell lymphoma. Assay used: immunoSEQ multiplex PCR; TCRdb lists only in-frame clones, some missing. The profile covers some 1,400 clones, with about 65% appearing a single time and over 60% taken by the ten largest. The sample consisted of tumor tissue. These TCRs come from a human donor with peripheral T-cell lymphoma. Each CDR3 is given with its conserved first and last residue. A D gene is named only where the DNA matches it firmly. Clone size appears in some rows only: once, few, many, or a class for an expanded clone.

.	TRBJ2-2	TRBV29-1	.	CSSGGNTGELFF	TGCAGCTCAGGCGGGAACACCGGGGAGCTGTTTTTT
few	TRBJ2-7	TRBV11-3	TRBD1	CASSTGGRTYEQYF	TGTGCCAGCAGCACAGGGGGCAGGACCTACGAGCAGTACTTC
.	TRBJ2-7	TRBV19	.	CASSITSGVGYEQYF	TGTGCCAGTAGTATCACCTCAGGGGTTGGCTACGAGCAGTACTTC
once	TRBJ2-7	TRBV23-1	.	CASSLEPLHEQYF	TGCGCCAGCAGCTTGGAACCATTACACGAGCAGTACTTC
few	TRBJ2-7	TRBV28	TRBD2	CASSTGTSGSIPYEQYF	TGTGCCAGCAGTACCGGGACTAGCGGGAGCATCCCCTACGAGCAGTACTTC
.	TRBJ2-3	TRBV14	.	CASSQNVDTQYF	TGTGCCAGCAGCCAAAACGTCGATACGCAGTATTTT
medium-sized	TRBJ2-7	TRBV28	TRBD2	CASRLAGVYEQYF	TGTGCCAGCAGACTAGCGGGAGTTTACGAGCAGTACTTC
.	TRBJ1-1	TRBV15	.	CATSRGRENTEAFF	TGTGCCACCAGCAGAGGGAGGGAGAACACTGAAGCTTTCTTT
.	TRBJ2-1	TRBV18	TRBD2	CASSPSGLAGGNNEQFF	TGTGCCAGCTCACCATCTGGACTAGCGGGAGGGAACAATGAGCAGTTCTTC
.	TRBJ2-1	TRBV7-6	.	CASSFRGGANNEQFF	TGTGCCAGCAGCTTTCGAGGGGGGGCTAACAATGAGCAGTTCTTC
.	TRBJ1-2	TRBV16	.	CASSQDRGSLYRGYTF	TGTGCCAGCAGCCAAGACCGGGGGTCCCTTTATAGAGGCTACACCTTC
.	TRBJ2-7	TRBV6-8	.	CASSYSIGYEQYF	TGTGCCAGCAGTTACTCGATAGGGTATGAGCAGTACTTC
.	TRBJ2-7	TRBV12-2	.	CATAEVWQGIGYEQYF	TGTGCCACTGCCGAAGTTTGGCAGGGCATTGGCTACGAGCAGTACTTC
.	TRBJ1-1	TRBV19	TRBD1	CASSIGFGTEKFEAFF	TGTGCCAGTAGTATTGGATTTGGGACAGAAAAATTTGAAGCTTTCTTT
.	TRBJ2-5	TRBV6-4	TRBD1	CAIRPDRERETQYF	TGTGCCATCAGACCTGACAGGGAGAGAGAGACCCAGTACTTC
few	TRBJ1-1	TRBV14	TRBD1	CASSQSIDRGDTEAFF	TGTGCCAGCAGCCAGAGCATCGACAGGGGAGATACTGAAGCTTTCTTT